The source of this T cell receptor (beta chain) is a study of blood T cell repertoires in COVID-19. At the level of the study: The United States, Italy and Spain provided the acute and convalescent COVID-19 samples.

The participants were between about 18 and 89 years old and came from under 25 US areas. TCRdb keeps only in-frame clones here, not all; method: immunoSEQ multiplex PCR. The sample has more than 200,000 clones, roughly 87% seen once; the top ten hold around 7%. This CDR3 has 16 amino acids. V trimming: 3 bases; J trimming: 2 bases; junction bases outside the gene matches: 5. The germline V gene has CDR1 MNHEY and CDR2 SMNVEV (reference sequence). The chain carries TRBV27 and TRBJ2-2; 8 bases match TRBD1. This TCR came from a man aged 25-45 years in a cohort exposed to, infected with or recovered from COVID-19 (not recorded which). The sequenced sample was PBMCs or T cells enriched from blood (not recorded which). The CDR3 loop reads CASSFDPGGNTGELFF. The CDR3 coding sequence is TGTGCCAGCAGTTTCGATCCAGGGGGCAACACCGGGGAGCTGTTTTTT.